Listed below are T cell receptor beta chains from one sample, sequenced in a study of blood T cell repertoires in COVID-19. The protocol was immunoSEQ multiplex PCR, while the TCRdb copy is restricted to in-frame clones and leaves out a portion. The sample yields 100,000 to 150,000 clones, 86% seen once. Input material: peripheral blood. These receptors originate from a man between 35 and 55 years old with acute or convalescent COVID-19. Both conserved end residues are part of each CDR3. Fields, in order: V gene, D gene, J gene, clone size, CDR3 DNA, CDR3 protein. The D gene is left open where the match is weak. Some rows have no size entry. The others give once, few or many, or a class for an expanded clone.

>TRBV24-1|-|TRBJ2-7|-
TGTGCCACCAGTCAGGGCTACGAGCAGTACTTC
CATSQGYEQYF
>TRBV4-1|TRBD1|TRBJ1-2|-
TGCGCCAGCAGCCAAGGGACATCCGGGACAGGGGGCGCCCAGAACTATGGCTACACCTTC
CASSQGTSGTGGAQNYGYTF
>TRBV30|-|TRBJ1-5|-
TGTGCCTGGAGTGGTAGGGGGAATCAGCCCCAGCATTTT
CAWSGRGNQPQHF
>TRBV5-1|-|TRBJ2-3|-
TGCGCCAGCAGCTTGGACATGGAGGGTTTTGATACGCAGTATTTT
CASSLDMEGFDTQYF
>TRBV7-2|TRBD2|TRBJ2-3|-
TGTGCCAGCAGCTCGGCCCTCGGACTAGCCAATCAGTATTTT
CASSSALGLANQYF
>TRBV15|-|TRBJ2-7|-
TGTGCCACCAGCAGAGCCGATCCGGGACTTACCGACGAGCAGTACTTC
CATSRADPGLTDEQYF
>TRBV7-8|-|TRBJ1-2|-
TGTGCCAGCAGCTCGGAGTCCTCGAACTATGGCTACACCTTC
CASSSESSNYGYTF
>TRBV11-1|TRBD2|TRBJ2-3|-
TGTGCCAGCAGCTTACCCAGCGGGGTAGATACGCAGTATTTT
CASSLPSGVDTQYF
>TRBV11-3|TRBD2|TRBJ2-1|-
TGTGCCTCCGGTCTTACTAGCGGGGGAAATGAGCAGTTCTTC
CASGLTSGGNEQFF
>TRBV19|TRBD1|TRBJ1-1|-
TGTGCCAGTAGTATCCGGACAGGGGAGATTGGTGAAGCTTTCTTT
CASSIRTGEIGEAFF
>TRBV3-1/TRBV3-2|-|TRBJ2-1|-
TGTGCCAGCAGCCAAGATTGGGCAGAGCAGTTCTTC
CASSQDWAEQFF
>TRBV18|TRBD1|TRBJ1-1|-
TGTGCCAGCTTGGCCGGGACAGGGGGTATCACTGAAGCTTTCTTT
CASLAGTGGITEAFF
>TRBV2|-|TRBJ2-3|-
TGTGCCAGCAGTGAAGCTCGCGGAGATACGCAGTATTTT
CASSEARGDTQYF
>TRBV2|TRBD1|TRBJ1-5|-
TGTGCCAGCAGTCATCCCAGACAGGGGGCGTGGGGCAATCAGCCCCAGCATTTT
CASSHPRQGAWGNQPQHF
>TRBV9|-|TRBJ1-3|-
TGTGCCAGCAGCCCTAGTGGACAGCGCTCTGGAAACACCATATATTTT
CASSPSGQRSGNTIYF
>TRBV5-4|TRBD1|TRBJ2-1|-
TGTGCCAGCAGCGGGGGACAGGGATTGCGGGACAGTGAGCAGTTCTTC
CASSGGQGLRDSEQFF
>TRBV9|TRBD1|TRBJ2-7|-
TGTGCCAGCAGCGTAGGGGGACAGGGGGCCCACGAGCAGTACTTC
CASSVGGQGAHEQYF
>TRBV4-1|-|TRBJ2-7|-
TGCGCCAGCAGCCAAGAAGTAAGGAGGGCGCAGTACTTC
CASSQEVRRAQYF
>TRBV12-5|-|TRBJ1-5|-
TGTGCTAGTGGTTTGCTTGGGGGGCAGCCCCAGCATTTT
CASGLLGGQPQHF
>TRBV5-1|TRBD1|TRBJ2-7|-
TGCGCCAGCAGCCCAACAGGGGGCGCAATGTCCTACGAGCAGTACTTC
CASSPTGGAMSYEQYF
>TRBV15|-|TRBJ1-6|-
TGTGCCACCAGCAGAGGACAGAATAATTCACCCCTCCACTTT
CATSRGQNNSPLHF
>TRBV2|TRBD1|TRBJ1-5|few
TGTGCCAGCAGTGAAGATACTACAGGGGGCAATCAGCCCCAGCATTTT
CASSEDTTGGNQPQHF
>TRBV19|TRBD1|TRBJ2-1|-
TGTGCCAGTAGTATGGGACAGGGGGACCCAAGGAGCTCCTACAATGAGCAGTTCTTC
CASSMGQGDPRSSYNEQFF
>TRBV19|TRBD1|TRBJ2-1|-
TGTGCCACCGGGACAGGGAACTACAATGAGCAGTTCTTC
CATGTGNYNEQFF
>TRBV19|TRBD1|TRBJ2-5|-
TGTGCCAGTAGTACAATTCTGGGCAGGGGGCTAGGGGAGACCCAGTACTTC
CASSTILGRGLGETQYF
>TRBV4-1|-|TRBJ2-3|once
TGCGCCAGCAGCCAAGGGAGGTTAAATACGCAGTATTTT
CASSQGRLNTQYF
>TRBV9|-|TRBJ1-1|-
TGTGCCAGCAGCGTAGGGGAGCGGACTGAAGCTTTCTTT
CASSVGERTEAFF
>TRBV18|TRBD2|TRBJ2-2|-
TGTGCCAGCTCACCTCGGACTAGCGGGAGGGCTGCCTCCGGGGAGCTGTTTTTT
CASSPRTSGRAASGELFF
>TRBV2|TRBD2|TRBJ2-1|many
TGTGCCAGCATAGCGGGAGTTGGGGGGGGCTCCTACAATGAGCAGTTCTTC
CASIAGVGGGSYNEQFF
>TRBV6-5|-|TRBJ1-1|-
TGTGCCAGCAGTAAGGGGTATCGTCACACTGAAGCTTTCTTT
CASSKGYRHTEAFF
>TRBV7-6|-|TRBJ1-3|-
TGTGCCAGCAGCCAAAGCCTTTCTGGAAACACCATATATTTT
CASSQSLSGNTIYF
>TRBV9|TRBD1|TRBJ1-2|-
TGTGCCAGCAGCATTGGACAGGGTAACTATGGCTACACCTTC
CASSIGQGNYGYTF
>TRBV7-2|TRBD1|TRBJ2-1|-
TGTGCCAGCAGCTGGGGACAGGGGGCCCACAATGAGCAGTTCTTC
CASSWGQGAHNEQFF
>TRBV9|-|TRBJ1-4|-
TGTGCCAGCAGCGTAGGAGCTAATGAAAAACTGTTTTTT
CASSVGANEKLFF
>TRBV7-9|-|TRBJ2-2|-
TGTGCCAGCAGCCAAACAGAGAACACCGGGGAGCTGTTTTTT
CASSQTENTGELFF
>TRBV12-3/TRBV12-4|-|TRBJ2-7|-
TGTGCCAGCAGCCGGGCCTACGAGCAGTACTTC
CASSRAYEQYF
>TRBV30|-|TRBJ2-2|-
TGTGCCTGGAGGGTGACAGGCCCACTAACCGGGGAGCTGTTTTTT
CAWRVTGPLTGELFF
>TRBV6-2/TRBV6-3|-|TRBJ2-2|-
TGTGCCAGCAGTTACAGGGGGACCGGGGAGCTGTTTTTT
CASSYRGTGELFF
>TRBV12-5|TRBD2|TRBJ2-2|-
TGTGCTAGTGGTTCCCCTAGCGGGGGGGGGAACACCGGGGAGCTGTTTTTT
CASGSPSGGGNTGELFF